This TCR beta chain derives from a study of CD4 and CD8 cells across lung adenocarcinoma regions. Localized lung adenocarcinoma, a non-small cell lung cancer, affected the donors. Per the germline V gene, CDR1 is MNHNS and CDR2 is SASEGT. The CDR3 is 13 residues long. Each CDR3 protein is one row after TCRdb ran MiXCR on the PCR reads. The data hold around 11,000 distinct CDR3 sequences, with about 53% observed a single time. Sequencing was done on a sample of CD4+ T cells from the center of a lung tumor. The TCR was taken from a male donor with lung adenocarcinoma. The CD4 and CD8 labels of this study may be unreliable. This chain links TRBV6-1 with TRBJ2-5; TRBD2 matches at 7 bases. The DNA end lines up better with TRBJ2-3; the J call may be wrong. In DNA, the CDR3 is TGTGCCAGCAGTGCGGGAGGCACAGAGACCCAGTATTTT. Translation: CASSAGGTETQYF.